The 27 T cell receptor beta chains in this list originate from one sample, sequenced in a study of blood T cell repertoires in COVID-19. The method was immunoSEQ multiplex PCR; TCRdb's version includes in-frame clones alone and lacks a portion of them. The table shows roughly 280,000 clones, with around nine tenths occurring only once. Material: peripheral blood. The receptors stem from a man between 40 and 49 years old with active or convalescent COVID-19.

The rearrangement joins TRBV5-4 to TRBJ1-1; D not resolved. CDR3 length equals 16 residues. Looked up from germline, CDR1 is SGHNT and CDR2 is YYREEE (reference sequence). V lost 4 bases to trimming and J lost 0 bases, with 16 bases between them. The CDR3 is CASSRFESDMNTEAFF. In DNA form, the CDR3 reads TGTGCCAGCAGCCGCTTCGAATCCGACATGAACACTGAAGCTTTCTTT.

The V gene is TRBV7-9, the J gene TRBJ1-5; the match to TRBD1 covers 10 bases. V trimming: 1 base; J trimming: 6 bases; junction bases outside the gene matches: 12. The germline V gene has CDR1 SEHNR and CDR2 FQNEAQ (reference sequence). The CDR3 sequence is 18 residues long. For the CDR3, the DNA is TGTGCCAGCAGCTTAGAGGGGACAGGGGCAGGGTTGCGTCAGCCCCAGCATTTT. Amino acid sequence: CASSLEGTGAGLRQPQHF.

The chain combines TRBV10-3 with TRBJ2-7; a possible D gene is TRBD1 (5 bases). Germline V CDR1 and CDR2: ENHRY, SYGVKD. This CDR3 is built from 15 residues. V was shortened by 0 bases and J by 6 bases, with 15 bases between the two germline ends. The CDR3 region is CAISESNNWGVEQYF. DNA for the CDR3: TGTGCCATCAGTGAGTCGAATAATTGGGGCGTCGAGCAGTACTTC.

The chain joins TRBV30 to TRBJ1-1; D perhaps matches TRBD1 (5 bases). V was trimmed by 0 bases and J by 7 bases, leaving 12 bases between them. There are 13 residues in the CDR3. Germline values: CDR1 GTSNPN, CDR2 SVGIG (reference sequence). The CDR3 sequence is CAWSVARVGEAFF. In DNA form, the CDR3 reads TGTGCCTGGAGTGTAGCCAGGGTGGGTGAAGCTTTCTTT.

The V and J genes are TRBV27 and TRBJ2-4, with D hard to call. Germline CDR1 is MNHEY and CDR2 is SMNVEV (reference sequence). This CDR3 is built from 12 residues. The V gene lost 3 bases and the J gene lost 6 bases, with 6 bases spanning the gap. The CDR3: CASSFPGNIQYF. In DNA, the CDR3 is TGTGCCAGCAGTTTTCCGGGAAACATTCAGTACTTC.

The chain uses TRBV7-6 and TRBJ2-1; D may be TRBD1 (5 bases). CDR3 size: 15 residues. Trimming pared 1 base from V and 9 bases from J, leaving 16 bases between. Per the germline V gene, CDR1 is SGHVS and CDR2 is FNYEAQ. The CDR3 loop reads CASSLEAGRASEQFF. The CDR3 DNA reads TGTGCCAGCAGCTTAGAAGCTGGCAGGGCCTCTGAGCAGTTCTTC.

V gene TRBV27 combines with J gene TRBJ1-2, with TRBD1 matching 9 bases. Trimming removed 1 base from V and 4 bases from J; junction bases left unmatched: 4. CDR3 length: 15 residues. CDR1 MNHEY and CDR2 SMNVEV come from the germline V gene (reference sequence). CDR3 sequence reads: CASSLYRGPGYGYTF. The CDR3 nucleotides are TGTGCCAGCAGTTTATACAGGGGGCCTGGCTATGGCTACACCTTC.

V is TRBV3-1 (or the pseudogene TRBV3-2) and J is TRBJ1-2; 9 nucleotides match TRBD1. In germline, CDR1 is LGHDT, CDR2 YNNKEL (reference sequence). J lost 3 bases, V lost 0 bases, and 5 bases had no gene match. The CDR3 sequence is 16 residues long. CDR3 coding DNA: TGTGCCAGCAGCCAAGAAGGACAGGGGTACGACTATGGCTACACCTTC. Its translation is CASSQEGQGYDYGYTF.

This clone has only a few counts. The chain links TRBV7-3 to TRBJ2-1; TRBD2 aligns across 7 bases. V shed 2 bases and J 15 bases; nucleotides not matched to a gene: 7. CDR1 is SGHTA and CDR2 is FQGTGA in the germline V gene. CDR3 length equals 12 residues. CDR3 DNA: TGTGCCAGCAGCTTAGTCGGCGGGAGTCTGTTCTTC. This encodes CASSLVGGSLFF.

This clone was detected a few times. The chain uses TRBV14 and TRBJ2-3, with 10 bases fitting TRBD2. The V gene end was trimmed by 5 bases and the J gene end by 1 base; junction bases not matched to a gene: 3. Germline V lookup: CDR1 SGHDN, CDR2 FVKESK. The CDR3 length is 15 residues. CDR3 residues: CASSVAGGRTDTQYF. The CDR3 bases are TGTGCCAGCAGCGTAGCGGGGGGCCGCACAGATACGCAGTATTTT.

V and J are TRBV28 and TRBJ1-3; unclear D gene. The CDR3 spans 12 residues. Germline assignment: CDR1 MDHEN and CDR2 SYDVKM. Trimming shortened V by 8 bases and J by 2 bases, and 7 bases separated the two germline ends. The CDR3 DNA is TGTGCCAGCGGGCGTACTGGAAACACCATATATTTT. Protein sequence: CASGRTGNTIYF.

Comments on this clone: Mismatch with germline at one junction end may stem from a read error. The chain links TRBV30 to TRBJ2-2; D remains ambiguous. Germline V gene data show CDR1 as GTSNPN and CDR2 as SVGIG (reference sequence). This CDR3 spans 14 amino acids. The CDR3 sequence is CARRNFQNDGELFF. Here the CDR3 DNA reads TGTGCCCGGAGAAATTTCCAGAATGACGGGGAGCTGTTTTTT.

This clone was detected only a few times. The chain recombines TRBV27 with TRBJ1-1; a weak D match, TRBD1 (6 bases). V was shortened by 7 bases and J by 5 bases, with 14 bases between the two germline ends. Germline CDR1 reads MNHEY; CDR2 reads SMNVEV (reference sequence). The CDR3 extends over 13 amino acids. The CDR3 region is CASTIQGSTEAFF. As DNA, the CDR3 is TGTGCCAGCACCATACAGGGATCGACTGAAGCTTTCTTT.

Here the CDR3 reads CASNGRSEQYF. The CDR3 nucleotides read TGTGCCAGCAACGGCAGGTCCGAGCAGTACTTC. This chain uses TRBV28 with TRBJ2-7; D uncertain. V lost 7 bases and J 6 bases, leaving 10 bases between the germline ends. The CDR3 length is 11 residues. Germline CDR1 reads MDHEN; CDR2 reads SYDVKM.

For the CDR3, the DNA is TGTGCCAGTACAGGCAGGGGGCCCTCCTACGAGCAGTACTTC. This gives the protein CASTGRGPSYEQYF. The chain employs TRBV19 and TRBJ2-7; TRBD1 matches 8 bases. Germline assignment: CDR1 LNHDA and CDR2 SQIVND (reference sequence). This CDR3 has 14 amino acids. Trimming removed 7 bases from V and 0 bases from J; junction bases left unmatched: 5.

This rearrangement joins TRBV4-1 to TRBJ1-4; TRBD1 agrees at 9 bases. V dropped 1 base and J dropped 7; count of bases not matched to a gene: 10. Germline loops: CDR1 MGHRA, CDR2 YSYEKL. The CDR3 has 17 amino acids. The CDR3 reads CASSQGTGASWGEKLFF. The CDR3 nucleotides read TGCGCCAGCAGCCAAGGGACAGGGGCCTCGTGGGGTGAAAAACTGTTTTTT.

This clone was seen just once. The chain employs TRBV19 and TRBJ1-2; 7 bases are a match to TRBD1. This CDR3 has 14 amino acids. Germline V gene lookup returns CDR1 LNHDA and CDR2 SQIVND (reference sequence). CDR3 region: CATKTGFIDYGYTF. CDR3 sequence (DNA): TGTGCAACCAAGACAGGGTTCATTGACTATGGCTACACCTTC. The variable domain in full, with the rest retrieved from reference TRBV19 and TRBJ1-2, is DGGITQSPKYLFRKEGQNVTLSCEQNLNHDAMYWYRQDPGQGLRLIYYSQIVNDFQKGDIAEGYSVSREKKESFPLTVTSAQKNPTAFYLCATKTGFIDYGYTFGSGTRLTVV.

The V gene is TRBV5-4, the J gene TRBJ1-4, with D unclear. V gave up 0 bases and J gave up 7 bases, with 13 bases separating them. Germline CDR1 and CDR2: SGHNT and YYREEE (reference sequence). The CDR3 has 15 amino acids. The CDR3: CASSLAGGLGEKLFF. CDR3 bases: TGTGCCAGCAGCTTGGCCGGAGGGTTGGGTGAAAAACTGTTTTTT.

J is TRBJ2-1 and V is TRBV5-4, with a weak D call TRBD1 (6 bases). The V gene's germline CDR1 is SGHNT and CDR2 YYREEE (reference sequence). The CDR3 is made up of 16 amino acids. V was trimmed by 5 bases and J by 7 bases, leaving 22 bases between them. The chain's CDR3 is CASSRPGQLVLNEQFF. The CDR3 DNA reads TGTGCCAGCAGTAGGCCTGGACAGTTGGTTCTGAATGAGCAGTTCTTC.

The chain links TRBV7-6 to TRBJ1-3, with D perhaps TRBD1 (6 bases). Germline lookup yields CDR1 SGHVS and CDR2 FNYEAQ. There are 16 residues in the CDR3. V shed 5 bases and J shed 3 bases, with 17 bases lying between them. CDR3 in amino acids: CASSHTGGSGGNTIYF. In DNA form, the CDR3 reads TGTGCCAGCAGCCACACGGGGGGCTCCGGTGGAAACACCATATATTTT. The entire variable domain, with the rest obtained from reference TRBV7-6 and TRBJ1-3, is as follows: GAGVSQSPRYKVTKRGQDVALRCDPISGHVSLYWYRQALGQGPEFLTYFNYEAQQDKSGLPNDRFSAERPEGSISTLTIQRTEQRDSAMYRCASSHTGGSGGNTIYFGEGSWLTVV.

The genes are TRBV7-8 and TRBJ1-6; D remains unclear. V dropped 2 bases and J dropped 5 bases, with 4 bases sitting between them. The CDR3 is 13 amino acids. Germline loops: CDR1 SGHVS, CDR2 FQNEAQ. In DNA, the CDR3 is TGTGCCAGCAGCTTACAAAATAATTCACCCCTCCACTTT. Translating gives CASSLQNNSPLHF.

This clone has just one count. This chain connects TRBV7-9 to TRBJ1-6, with 10 nucleotides matching TRBD1. This CDR3 is built from 17 residues. J lost 5 bases, V lost 5 bases, and 9 bases had no gene match. Germline values: CDR1 SEHNR, CDR2 FQNEAQ (reference sequence). The CDR3 loop is CASSQPPGQGNNSPLHF. In DNA form, the CDR3 reads TGTGCCAGCAGCCAACCACCGGGACAGGGGAATAATTCACCCCTCCACTTT.

V and J are TRBV9 and TRBJ1-3; possible D gene TRBD1, 6 bases. The germline CDR1 and CDR2 sequences are SGDLS and YYNGEE. This CDR3 comprises 16 residues. Trimming removed 0 bases at V and 0 bases at J, with 10 bases between. The CDR3 DNA is TGTGCCAGCAGCGTAGAGGGGGGGAACTCTGGAAACACCATATATTTT. It specifies CASSVEGGNSGNTIYF.

This clone was seen just once. The chain joins TRBV5-4 to TRBJ1-2; 9 bases are shared with TRBD1. CDR3 length equals 13 residues. Germline V gives CDR1 SGHNT, CDR2 YYREEE (reference sequence). The V gene end was trimmed by 4 bases and the J gene end by 5 bases; junction bases not matched to a gene: 3. CDR3 protein: CASSTGTGYGYTF. CDR3 nucleotide sequence: TGTGCCAGCAGCACCGGGACAGGGTATGGCTACACCTTC.

The chain recombines TRBV6-5 with TRBJ2-7; tentative D call: TRBD1 (5 bases). The CDR3 covers 13 residues. Germline V gene data show CDR1 as MNHEY and CDR2 as SVGAGI. Trimming shortened V by 6 bases and J by 7 bases, and 16 bases separated the two germline ends. CDR3 region: CASRLRQGWEQYF. The CDR3 DNA is TGTGCCAGCAGGCTTCGGCAGGGTTGGGAGCAGTACTTC.

V usage is TRBV7-9 and J usage is TRBJ1-1, with 8 bases aligning to TRBD1. The CDR3 has 15 residues. Losses at the gene ends were 1 base for V and 1 base for J; bases not matched to a gene: 2. CDR1 is SEHNR, CDR2 FQNEAQ, per germline (reference sequence). In DNA, the CDR3 is TGTGCCAGCAGCTTAGGAGGACAGGGGAACACTGAAGCTTTCTTT. Translation gives CASSLGGQGNTEAFF.

This rearrangement joins TRBV21-1 to TRBJ1-5; the table assigns TRBD1, which was not confirmed against the DNA. TRBV21-1 is shown as a pseudogene. This CDR3 region has 14 residues. The CDR3 is CASSNRYSNQPQHF. CDR3 nucleotides: TGTGCCAGCAGCAACAGATATAGCAATCAGCCCCAGCATTTT.